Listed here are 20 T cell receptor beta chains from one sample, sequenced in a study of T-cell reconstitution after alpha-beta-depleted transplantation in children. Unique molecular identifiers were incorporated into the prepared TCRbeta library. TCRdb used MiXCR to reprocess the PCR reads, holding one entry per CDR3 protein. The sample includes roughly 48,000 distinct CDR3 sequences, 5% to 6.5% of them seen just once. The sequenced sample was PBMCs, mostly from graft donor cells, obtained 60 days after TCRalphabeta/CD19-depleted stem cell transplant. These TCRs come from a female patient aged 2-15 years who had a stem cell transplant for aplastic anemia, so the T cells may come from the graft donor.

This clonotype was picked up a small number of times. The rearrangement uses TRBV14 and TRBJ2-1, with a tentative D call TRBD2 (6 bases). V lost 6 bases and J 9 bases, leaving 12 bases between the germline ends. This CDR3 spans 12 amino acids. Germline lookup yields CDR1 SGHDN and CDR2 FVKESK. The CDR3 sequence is CASSWRGGEQFF. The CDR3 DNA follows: TGTGCCAGCAGTTGGCGGGGAGGTGAGCAGTTCTTC.

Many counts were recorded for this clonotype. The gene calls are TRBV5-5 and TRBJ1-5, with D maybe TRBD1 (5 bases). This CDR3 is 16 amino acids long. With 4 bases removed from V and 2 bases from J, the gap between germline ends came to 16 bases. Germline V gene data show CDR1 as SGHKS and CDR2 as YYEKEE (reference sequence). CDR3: CASSPQTAYGNQPQHF. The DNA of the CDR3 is TGTGCCAGCAGCCCCCAGACAGCGTATGGCAATCAGCCCCAGCATTTT. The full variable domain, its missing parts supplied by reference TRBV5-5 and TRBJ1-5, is DAGVTQSPTHLIKTRGQQVTLRCSPISGHKSVSWYQQVLGQGPQFIFQYYEKEERGRGNFPDRFSARQFPNYSSELNVNALLLGDSALYLCASSPQTAYGNQPQHFGDGTRLSIL.

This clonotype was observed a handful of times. CDR3 protein: CASSLRLISTDTQYF. CDR3 bases: TGTGCCAGCAGCCTTCGACTGATTAGCACAGATACGCAGTATTTT. The chain recombines TRBV13 with TRBJ2-3; D is unclear. Between the trimmed V and J ends, which lost 5 bases and 0 bases, there was a span of 12 bases. Germline V lookup: CDR1 PRHDT, CDR2 FYEKMQ (reference sequence). This CDR3 spans 15 amino acids.

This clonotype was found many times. The DNA for the CDR3 is TGTGCCAGCAGTTCTGGACCAAAGCGCGACACTGAAGCTTTCTTT. This translates into CASSSGPKRDTEAFF. The chain has TRBV28 and TRBJ1-1; D unresolved. In germline, CDR1 is MDHEN, CDR2 SYDVKM. CDR3 length equals 15 residues. Trimming pared 4 bases from V and 3 bases from J, leaving 15 bases between.

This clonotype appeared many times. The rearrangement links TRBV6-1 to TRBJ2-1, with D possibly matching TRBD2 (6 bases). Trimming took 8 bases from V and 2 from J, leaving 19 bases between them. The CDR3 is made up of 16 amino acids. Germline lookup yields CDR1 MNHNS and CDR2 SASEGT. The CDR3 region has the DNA TGTGCCAGCGGCCCACCCTCGGGACTCCCCTACAATGAGCAGTTCTTC. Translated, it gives CASGPPSGLPYNEQFF.

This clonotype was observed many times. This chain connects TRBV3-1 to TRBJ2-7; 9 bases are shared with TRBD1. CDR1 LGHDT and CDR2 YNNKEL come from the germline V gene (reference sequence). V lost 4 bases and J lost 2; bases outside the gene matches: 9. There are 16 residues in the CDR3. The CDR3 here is CASSRVKTGGAYEQYF. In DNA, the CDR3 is TGTGCCAGCAGCCGAGTAAAGACAGGGGGAGCCTACGAGCAGTACTTC.

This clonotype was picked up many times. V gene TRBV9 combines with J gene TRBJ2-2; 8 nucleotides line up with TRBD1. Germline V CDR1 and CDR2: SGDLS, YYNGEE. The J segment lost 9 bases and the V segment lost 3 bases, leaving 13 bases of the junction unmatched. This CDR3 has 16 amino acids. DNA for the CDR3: TGTGCCAGCAGCGCCCCTGGAGGGCAGGGGGCGAGGGAGCTGTTTTTT. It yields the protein CASSAPGGQGARELFF.

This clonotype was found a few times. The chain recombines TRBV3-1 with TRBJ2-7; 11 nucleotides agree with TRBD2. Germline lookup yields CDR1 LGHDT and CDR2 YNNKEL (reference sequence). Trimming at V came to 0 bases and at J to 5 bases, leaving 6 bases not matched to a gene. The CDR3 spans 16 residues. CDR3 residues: CASSQDRGLAGNEQYF. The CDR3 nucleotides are TGTGCCAGCAGCCAAGATCGAGGACTAGCGGGTAACGAGCAGTACTTC.

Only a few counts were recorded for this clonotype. The CDR3 loop is CAWRTGRANTGELFF. For the CDR3, the DNA is TGTGCCTGGAGAACCGGGAGGGCGAACACCGGGGAGCTGTTTTTT. This chain connects TRBV30 to TRBJ2-2, with 8 bases aligning to TRBD2. There are 15 residues in the CDR3. J lost 0 bases, V lost 3 bases, and 3 bases had no gene match. Germline-derived CDR1 and CDR2 are GTSNPN and SVGIG (reference sequence).

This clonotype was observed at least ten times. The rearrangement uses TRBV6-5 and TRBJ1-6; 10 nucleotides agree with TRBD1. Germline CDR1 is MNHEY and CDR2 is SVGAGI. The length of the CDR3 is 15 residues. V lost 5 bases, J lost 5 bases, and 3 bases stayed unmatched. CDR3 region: CASSRDRGHNSPLHF. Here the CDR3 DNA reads TGTGCCAGCAGTCGAGACAGGGGGCATAATTCACCCCTCCACTTT.

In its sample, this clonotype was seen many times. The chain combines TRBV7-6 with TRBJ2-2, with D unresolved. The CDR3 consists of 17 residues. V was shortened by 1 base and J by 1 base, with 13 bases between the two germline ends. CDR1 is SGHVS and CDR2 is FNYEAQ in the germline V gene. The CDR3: CASSLVVSAGNTGELFF. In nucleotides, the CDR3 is TGTGCCAGCAGCTTAGTAGTGTCGGCAGGGAACACCGGGGAGCTGTTTTTT.

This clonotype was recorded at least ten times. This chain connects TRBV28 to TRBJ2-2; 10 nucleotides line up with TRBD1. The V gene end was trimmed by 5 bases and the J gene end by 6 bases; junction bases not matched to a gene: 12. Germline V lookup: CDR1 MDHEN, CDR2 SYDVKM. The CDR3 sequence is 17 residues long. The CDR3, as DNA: TGTGCCAGCAGTACGTTTTCCGGGACAGGGGTCCCCGGGGAGCTGTTTTTT. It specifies CASSTFSGTGVPGELFF.

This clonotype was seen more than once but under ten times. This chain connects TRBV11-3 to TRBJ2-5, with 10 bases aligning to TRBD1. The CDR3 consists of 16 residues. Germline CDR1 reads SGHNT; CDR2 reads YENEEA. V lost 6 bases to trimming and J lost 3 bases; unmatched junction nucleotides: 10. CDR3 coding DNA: TGTGCCAGCAGTTCTAGATTTGGGACAGGGGAAGAGACCCAGTACTTC. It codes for CASSSRFGTGEETQYF.

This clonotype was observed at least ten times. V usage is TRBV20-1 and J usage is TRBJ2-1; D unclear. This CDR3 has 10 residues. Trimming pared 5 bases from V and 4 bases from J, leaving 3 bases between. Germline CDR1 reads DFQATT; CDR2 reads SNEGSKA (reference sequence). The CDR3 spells CSALYNEQFF. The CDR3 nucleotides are TGCAGTGCTCTTTACAATGAGCAGTTCTTC.

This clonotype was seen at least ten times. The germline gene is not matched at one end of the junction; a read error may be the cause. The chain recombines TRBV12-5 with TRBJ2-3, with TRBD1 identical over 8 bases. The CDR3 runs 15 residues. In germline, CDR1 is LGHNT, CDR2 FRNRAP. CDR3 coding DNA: TGTGCTAGTGGCTTGGACAGGGTGGGCACAGATACGCAGTATTTT. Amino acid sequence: CASGLDRVGTDTQYF. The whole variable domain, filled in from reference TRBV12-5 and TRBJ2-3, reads DARVTQTPRHKVTEMGQEVTMRCQPILGHNTVFWYRQTMMQGLELLAYFRNRAPLDDSGMPKDRFSAEMPDATLATLKIQPSEPRDSAVYFCASGLDRVGTDTQYFGPGTRLTVL.

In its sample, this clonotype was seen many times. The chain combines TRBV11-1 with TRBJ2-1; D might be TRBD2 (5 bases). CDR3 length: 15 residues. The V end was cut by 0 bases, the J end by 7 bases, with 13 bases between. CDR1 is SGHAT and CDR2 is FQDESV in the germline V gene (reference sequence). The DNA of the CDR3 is TGTGCCAGCAGCTTAGCTGGAGTGAGGGTAAATGAGCAGTTCTTC. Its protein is CASSLAGVRVNEQFF.

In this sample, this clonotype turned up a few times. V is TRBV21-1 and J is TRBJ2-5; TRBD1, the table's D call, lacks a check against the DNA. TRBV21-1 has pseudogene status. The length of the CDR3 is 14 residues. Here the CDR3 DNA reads TGTGCCAGCAGCAAAGTAGACAGGAAAGAGACCCAGTACTTC. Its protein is CASSKVDRKETQYF.

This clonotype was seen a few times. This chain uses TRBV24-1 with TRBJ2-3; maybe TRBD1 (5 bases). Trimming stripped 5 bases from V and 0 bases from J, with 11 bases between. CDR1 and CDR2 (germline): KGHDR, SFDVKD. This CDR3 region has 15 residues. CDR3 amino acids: CATSGRQISTDTQYF. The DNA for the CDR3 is TGTGCCACCAGTGGAAGACAGATTAGCACAGATACGCAGTATTTT.

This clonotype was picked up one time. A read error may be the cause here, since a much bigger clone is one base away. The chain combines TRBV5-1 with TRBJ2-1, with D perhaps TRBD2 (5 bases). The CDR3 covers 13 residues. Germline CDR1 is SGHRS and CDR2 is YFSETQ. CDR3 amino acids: CASSFGLDNDQFF. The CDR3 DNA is TGCGCCAGCAGCTTCGGACTCGACAATGATCAGTTCTTC.

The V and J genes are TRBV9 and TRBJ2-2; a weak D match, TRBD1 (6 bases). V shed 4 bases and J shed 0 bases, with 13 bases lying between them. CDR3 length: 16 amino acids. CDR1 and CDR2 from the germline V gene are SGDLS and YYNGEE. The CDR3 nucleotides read TGTGCCAGCAGCATACGCGAGGGGGCGAACACCGGGGAGCTGTTTTTT. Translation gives CASSIREGANTGELFF.